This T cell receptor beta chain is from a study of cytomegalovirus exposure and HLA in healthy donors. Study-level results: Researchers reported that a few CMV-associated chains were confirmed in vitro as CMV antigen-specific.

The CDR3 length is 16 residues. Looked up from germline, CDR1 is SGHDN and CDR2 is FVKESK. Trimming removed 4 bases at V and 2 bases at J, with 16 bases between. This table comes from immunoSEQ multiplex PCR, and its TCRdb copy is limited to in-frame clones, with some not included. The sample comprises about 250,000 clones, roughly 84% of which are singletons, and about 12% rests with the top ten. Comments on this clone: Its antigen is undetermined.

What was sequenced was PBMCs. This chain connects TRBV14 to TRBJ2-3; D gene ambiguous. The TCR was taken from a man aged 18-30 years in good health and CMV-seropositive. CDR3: CASSLSTEYDTDTQYF. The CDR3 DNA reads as TGTGCCAGCAGCCTCTCGACGGAATACGACACAGATACGCAGTATTTT. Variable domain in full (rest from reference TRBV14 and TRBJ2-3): EAGVTQFPSHSVIEKGQTVTLRCDPISGHDNLYWYRRVMGKEIKFLLHFVKESKQDESGMPNNRFLAERTGGTYSTLKVQPAELEDSGVYFCASSLSTEYDTDTQYFGPGTRLTVL.